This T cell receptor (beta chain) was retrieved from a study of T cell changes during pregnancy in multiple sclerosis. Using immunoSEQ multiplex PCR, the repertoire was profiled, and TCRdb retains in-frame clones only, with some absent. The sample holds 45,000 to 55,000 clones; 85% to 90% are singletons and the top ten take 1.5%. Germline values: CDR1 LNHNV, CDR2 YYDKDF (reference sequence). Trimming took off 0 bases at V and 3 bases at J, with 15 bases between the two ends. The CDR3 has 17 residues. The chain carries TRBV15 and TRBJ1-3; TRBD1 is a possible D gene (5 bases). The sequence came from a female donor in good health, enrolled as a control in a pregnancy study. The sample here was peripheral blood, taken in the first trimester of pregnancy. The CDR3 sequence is CATSRDFGGAGGNTIYF. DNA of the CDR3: TGTGCCACCAGCAGAGATTTTGGCGGGGCTGGTGGAAACACCATATATTTT.